The entry below describes one T cell receptor beta chain. The antigen remains undetermined. This table comes from immunoSEQ multiplex PCR, and its TCRdb copy is limited to in-frame clones, with some not included. Of a few million clones listed, 90% to 95% were seen once; the top ten hold 0.35% to 0.5%. The CDR3 loop spans 17 amino acids. V was pared by 1 base and J by 2 bases, with 17 bases between. Germline V gene data show CDR1 as SEHNR and CDR2 as FQNEAQ (reference sequence). This record belongs to a study of shared clonotypes between healthy human individuals. Study background: Every donor yielded three CD4 naive, three CD4 memory, two CD8 naive and one CD8 memory plate.

Study findings and constraints: Incompleteness in sorted-subset sequencing, despite large depth, was shown by rarefaction. Several donors shared about 5% of their naive CD4 clonotypes.

The clonotype originates from a man younger than 30 in good health. Some clones in this sample may be carry-over from other donors' samples. Material: naive CD4+ T cells from PBMCs. Subset specified: CD45RA+ positively selected. V gene TRBV7-9 combines with J gene TRBJ2-5; possibly TRBD2 for D (6 bases). The CDR3 loop reads CASSLVWEVGGQETQYF. CDR3 nucleotide sequence: TGTGCCAGCAGCTTAGTCTGGGAGGTGGGGGGACAAGAGACCCAGTACTTC.